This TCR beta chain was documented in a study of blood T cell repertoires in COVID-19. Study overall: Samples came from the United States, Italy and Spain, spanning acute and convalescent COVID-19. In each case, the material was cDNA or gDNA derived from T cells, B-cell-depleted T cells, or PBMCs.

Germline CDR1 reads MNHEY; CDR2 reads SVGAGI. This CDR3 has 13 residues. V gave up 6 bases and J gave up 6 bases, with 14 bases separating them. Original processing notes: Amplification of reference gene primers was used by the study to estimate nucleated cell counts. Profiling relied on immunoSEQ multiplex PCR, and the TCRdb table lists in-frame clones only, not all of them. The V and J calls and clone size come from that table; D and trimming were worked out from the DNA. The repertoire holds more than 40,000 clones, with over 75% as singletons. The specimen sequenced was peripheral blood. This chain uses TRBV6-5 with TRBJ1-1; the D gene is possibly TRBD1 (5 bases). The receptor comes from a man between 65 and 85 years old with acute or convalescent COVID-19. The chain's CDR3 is CASSSFQGSEAFF. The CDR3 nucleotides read TGTGCCAGCAGCTCCTTCCAGGGTTCTGAAGCTTTCTTT.